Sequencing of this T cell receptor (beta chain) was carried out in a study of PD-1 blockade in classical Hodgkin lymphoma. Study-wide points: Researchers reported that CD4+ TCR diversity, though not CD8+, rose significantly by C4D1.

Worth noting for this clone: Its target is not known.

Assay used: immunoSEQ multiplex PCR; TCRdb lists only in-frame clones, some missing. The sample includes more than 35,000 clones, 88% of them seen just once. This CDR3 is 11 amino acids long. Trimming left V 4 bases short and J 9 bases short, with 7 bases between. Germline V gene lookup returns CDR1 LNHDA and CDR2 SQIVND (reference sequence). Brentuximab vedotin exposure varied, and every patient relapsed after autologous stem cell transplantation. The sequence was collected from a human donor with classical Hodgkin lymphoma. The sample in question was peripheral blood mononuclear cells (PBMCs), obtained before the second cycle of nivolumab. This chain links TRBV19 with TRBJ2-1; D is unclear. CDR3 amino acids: CASSKVGEQFF. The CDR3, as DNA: TGTGCCAGTAGTAAGGTGGGTGAGCAGTTCTTC. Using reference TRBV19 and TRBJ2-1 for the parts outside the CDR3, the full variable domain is DGGITQSPKYLFRKEGQNVTLSCEQNLNHDAMYWYRQDPGQGLRLIYYSQIVNDFQKGDIAEGYSVSREKKESFPLTVTSAQKNPTAFYLCASSKVGEQFFGPGTRLTVL.